Reported below is one T cell receptor beta chain. Its antigen is not identified. The read ends 3 residues shy of where the CDR3 ends; the end is completed using the germline J gene. This record comes from a study of Tregs in tolerant kidney transplant recipients. Whole-study findings and limits: Tregs expanded with activated donor B cells seemed most donor-specific. The small number of patients limits these findings pending further validation.

Sequenced by immunoSEQ multiplex PCR; TCRdb stores in-frame clones only, minus some. The ten most abundant clones cover roughly 14% of a sample with about 30,000 clones. Unmatched junction bases numbered 8, after V lost 3 bases and J lost 5 bases. Germline assignment: CDR1 SNHLY and CDR2 FYNNEI. This CDR3 region has 16 residues. This receptor was obtained from a human donor who received a combined kidney and bone marrow transplant. V and J are TRBV2 and TRBJ2-3; 10 nucleotides agree with TRBD2. This sample comprised CD8+ T cells from blood, obtained before the transplant. The sequenced part of the CDR3 DNA is TGTGCCAGCAGTGATATGCTAGCGGGAGAACTAGATACG. Protein: CASSDMLAGELDT. The full CDR3 reads CASSDMLAGELDTQYF.